This TCR beta chain was sequenced for a study of cytomegalovirus exposure and HLA in healthy donors. The PCR contained 60 Vbeta and 13 Jbeta primers. Here immunoSEQ multiplex PCR was the method, and the copy in TCRdb shows in-frame clones only, minus some. The sample records around 110,000 clones, around three quarters being singletons. This CDR3 contains 15 residues. The germline gives CDR1 LNHNV, CDR2 YYDKDF (reference sequence). The ends were cut back, 2 bases at V and 2 bases at J, with 12 bases in the middle. The V and J genes are TRBV15 and TRBJ1-2; perhaps TRBD1 as D (6 bases). The clonotype originates from a young man in good health and CMV-seronegative. Sequenced sample: PBMCs. CDR3 sequence (DNA): TGTGCCACCAGCAGATCCCCTACAGGGAACTATGGCTACACCTTC. It translates to CATSRSPTGNYGYTF.